These T cell receptor beta chains were read from a single sample in a study of identical twins. Via MiXCR, TCRdb re-called the 5' RACE reads, giving one row per CDR3 protein. The sample lists 450,000 or so distinct CDR3 sequences; over 12% were seen once. A further study also used this sample, focusing on yellow fever vaccine responses in identical twins.

The sequencing input was CD4+ T cells sorted from blood. The receptors were sampled from a young woman in good health. The conserved cysteine and the conserved F or W are not part of the CDR3 here.

>TRBJ2-2|TRBV7-2
ASSASGGAVGELF
>TRBJ2-3|TRBV5-6
ASSLAGTSVDTQY
>TRBJ2-3|TRBV7-6
ASSKQRTSGRDTQY
>TRBJ2-1|TRBV20-1
SASSGNRNEQF
>TRBJ2-4|TRBV7-8
ASSPSKNIQY
>TRBJ1-1|TRBV5-1
ASSWARGNTEAF
>TRBJ2-7|TRBV10-1
ASSETLARYEQY
>TRBJ2-2|TRBV30
AWSRSGLNTGELF
>TRBJ2-7|TRBV5-1
ASSGEGPYEQY
>TRBJ2-3|TRBV2
ASRADWDTQY
>TRBJ2-7|TRBV12-3/TRBV12-4
ACRVFGDYEQY
>TRBJ2-6|TRBV7-2
ASSFPSGRAGANVLT
>TRBJ1-1|TRBV6-1
ASSGHLEAF
>TRBJ2-7|TRBV19
ASSVLPGVYEQY
>TRBJ2-5|TRBV7-2
ASSLGTGKRTQY
>TRBJ2-4|TRBV6-5
ASSYGGSDIQY
>TRBJ1-2|TRBV29-1
SVASLANYGYT
>TRBJ1-1|TRBV19
ASSIQGGVVTEAF
>TRBJ1-3|TRBV7-9
ASSAGQGFGNTIY
>TRBJ2-3|TRBV7-9
ASSPTTSTDTQY
>TRBJ2-5|TRBV28
AQGTVQETQY
>TRBJ2-3|TRBV10-2
ASRDRQTSTDTQY
>TRBJ2-1|TRBV10-3
AISDRRDVFNEQF
>TRBJ2-7|TRBV7-2
ASSLKVEGYEQY
>TRBJ1-1|TRBV20-1
SASSRGDTEAF
>TRBJ2-7|TRBV29-1
SVRKLKGAVGEQY
>TRBJ1-5|TRBV16
ASSPGAGGQPQH
>TRBJ2-7|TRBV10-3
AIMTSGSYEQY
>TRBJ1-1|TRBV28
ASSKSQGGAEAF
>TRBJ2-5|TRBV7-2
ASSQNKETQY
>TRBJ2-7|TRBV4-1
ASSQERQVEY
>TRBJ2-4|TRBV6-5
ASSADSNIQY
>TRBJ2-5|TRBV2
ASSGIRDQY
>TRBJ2-7|TRBV7-9
ASSLSGGAFEQY
>TRBJ2-1|TRBV5-1
ASSLWAPASNEQF
>TRBJ2-1|TRBV6-2/TRBV6-3
ASSYPLADGSQF
>TRBJ2-3|TRBV5-1
ASRRRPDTDTQY
>TRBJ2-1|TRBV6-2/TRBV6-3
ASSYVAGQSGDNEQF
>TRBJ2-3|TRBV11-2
ASSLFDRAADTQY
>TRBJ2-7|TRBV20-1
SVWGGSSYEQY
>TRBJ2-2|TRBV4-2
ASSQLAATNTGELF
>TRBJ2-7|TRBV19
ASSISGQASSYEQY
>TRBJ2-5|TRBV7-2
ASSPGVGREETQY
>TRBJ2-3|TRBV25-1
ASSEPTGLRGTQY
>TRBJ2-3|TRBV24-1
ATSDKTGIGADTQY
>TRBJ2-7|TRBV6-2/TRBV6-3
ASSYSPDTSGSPYEQY
>TRBJ2-7|TRBV6-1
ASRPGANEQY
>TRBJ2-3|TRBV12-3/TRBV12-4
ASSAGTSSTDTQY
>TRBJ2-7|TRBV29-1
SVLQGGDEQY
>TRBJ1-1|TRBV24-1
ATSDPEGGAF
>TRBJ1-5|TRBV6-2/TRBV6-3
ASAIGQGSNQPQH
>TRBJ2-2|TRBV30
AWSVISTSNTGELF
>TRBJ1-3|TRBV7-9
ASSRLSGNTIY
>TRBJ2-2|TRBV30
AWRDNTGELF
>TRBJ2-6|TRBV6-4
ASSPWTSGSGPGANVLT
>TRBJ2-1|TRBV7-6
ASSLGGIHNEQF
>TRBJ2-7|TRBV20-1
SAGPLPAPGLAPSYEQY
>TRBJ2-3|TRBV7-6
ASSHGLDTQY
>TRBJ1-6|TRBV6-1
ASRTTTGAANSPLH
>TRBJ2-6|TRBV7-3
ASSLGGRAGANVLT